This TCR beta chain was captured in a study of sequential checkpoint blockade in melanoma. Across the study: Patients were randomized 1:1 to nivolumab-then-ipilimumab or ipilimumab-then-nivolumab first-line. Both treatment sequences were followed by maintenance nivolumab.

The treatment: randomized to nivolumab then ipilimumab (arm A) or the reverse (arm B). DNA-damaging chemotherapy had not been given to any patient beforehand. PBMC sorting kept live CD3+CD8+ cells without CD19 or CD56. Libraries were prepared by immunoSEQ multiplex PCR; TCRdb keeps only in-frame clonotypes and omits some of them. Here the sample spans tens of thousands of clones, about nine tenths being singletons. J lost 6 bases, V lost 4 bases, and 12 bases had no gene match. The CDR3 sequence is 16 residues long. Germline-derived CDR1 and CDR2 are SGDLS and YYNGEE. This clone was observed once. The chain carries TRBV9 and TRBJ2-3; 9 bases align to TRBD1. Specimen: CD8+ T cells sorted from blood (inferred from file names), collected from a patient given nivolumab and ipilimumab in sequence. This clonotype originated in a human donor with melanoma. The CDR3 sequence is CASSPRTGDAADTQYF. The DNA of the CDR3 is TGTGCCAGCAGCCCCCGGACAGGGGACGCCGCGGATACGCAGTATTTT.